One and the same sample provided the 7 T cell receptor beta chains below, sequenced in a study of identical twins. Using its own MiXCR run on the 5' RACE reads, TCRdb lists one record per CDR3 protein. Of about 700,000 distinct CDR3 sequences in the sample, approximately 6.1% are singletons; the top ten hold 1.5% to 2%. Sequencing was done on a sample of naive T cells sorted from blood. The receptors here all came from a man aged 18 to 30 in good health.

This clonotype was picked up many times. The rearrangement links TRBV5-1 to TRBJ2-2; D remains unclear. V was pared by 3 bases and J by 0 bases, with 12 bases between. CDR1 is SGHRS and CDR2 is YFSETQ in the germline V gene. CDR3 length: 16 residues. DNA for the CDR3: TGCGCCAGCAGCTCTGCGGTGGGCGCGAACACCGGGGAGCTGTTTTTT. Translating gives CASSSAVGANTGELFF.

This clonotype was detected many times. The chain combines TRBV6-2 or TRBV6-3 with TRBJ2-1, with TRBD1 matching 10 bases. Germline V gene sequence: CDR1 MNHEY, CDR2 SVGEGT. This CDR3 is 17 amino acids long. V trimming: 2 bases; J trimming: 6 bases; junction bases outside the gene matches: 10. The CDR3 spells CASSYTLGDRGVNEQFF. CDR3 in DNA: TGTGCCAGCAGTTACACTTTAGGGGACAGGGGAGTCAATGAGCAGTTCTTC.

Many counts were recorded for this clonotype. The chain couples TRBV10-3 to TRBJ1-5, with 8 bases fitting TRBD1. Trimming at V came to 4 bases and at J to 4 bases, leaving 0 bases not matched to a gene. Germline V gene data show CDR1 as ENHRY and CDR2 as SYGVKD. This CDR3 is built from 13 residues. CDR3 sequence reads: CAISGTGNQPQHF. Here the CDR3 DNA reads TGTGCCATCAGTGGGACAGGGAATCAGCCCCAGCATTTT.

J is TRBJ2-2 and V is TRBV2; D gene ambiguous. Between the trimmed V and J ends, which lost 2 bases and 0 bases, there was a span of 4 bases. From germline, CDR1 is SNHLY and CDR2 FYNNEI. CDR3 length equals 14 residues. CDR3 loop: CASSEMANTGELFF. CDR3 DNA sequence: TGTGCCAGCAGTGAAATGGCGAACACCGGGGAGCTGTTTTTT.

Ten or more counts support this clonotype. The rearrangement links TRBV20-1 to TRBJ2-1, with 11 nucleotides matching TRBD2. CDR3 length: 14 residues. With 6 bases clipped from V and 6 bases from J, the junction kept 7 bases outside the gene matches. The germline V gene encodes CDR1 DFQATT and CDR2 SNEGSKA (reference sequence). DNA for the CDR3: TGCAGTGCCAAACTAGCGGGAGTTTCCAATGAGCAGTTCTTC. Translation gives CSAKLAGVSNEQFF.

The chain recombines TRBV7-9 with TRBJ2-3; 7 bases fit TRBD2. CDR3 length equals 16 residues. The germline V gene encodes CDR1 SEHNR and CDR2 FQNEAQ (reference sequence). Trimming at V came to 4 bases and at J to 2 bases, leaving 9 bases not matched to a gene. CDR3 DNA sequence: TGTGCCAGCAGCTCCGACACTAGCGTATCCACAGATACGCAGTATTTT. It codes for CASSSDTSVSTDTQYF.

Many counts were recorded for this clonotype. The rearrangement links TRBV5-1 to TRBJ2-6; D tentatively reads TRBD1 or TRBD2 (5 bases each). Deletions cut 0 bases from V and 2 bases from J, with 9 bases between. Germline CDR1 SGHRS, CDR2 YFSETQ. CDR3 length equals 16 residues. CDR3 nucleotides: TGCGCCAGCAGCTTGGGAGGGGTTGCTGGGGCCAACGTCCTGACTTTC. This encodes CASSLGGVAGANVLTF.